The entry below describes one T cell receptor (beta chain). The antigen is undetermined. A junction boundary mismatches the germline segment, possibly from a read error. The sample originates from a study of blood T cells in healthy people across ages. As for the study in general: About one barcoded beta molecule per two T cells came from capture by template switching. The study's findings and limits: A roughly linear age-dependent decrease characterized TCR beta diversity per million T cells.

Together with a sample-barcoded 5' primer, a J-beta primer mix was included in a second PCR lasting about 6 to 11 cycles. Carrying 12 random nucleotides, a template-switch adaptor labeled each individual cDNA molecule. From the 5' RACE reads, TCRdb called clonotypes with MiXCR, one entry per CDR3 protein. The top ten hold under 25% of the sample, which has approximately 730,000 distinct CDR3 sequences, 43% seen once. CDR1 and CDR2 from the germline V gene are SGHRS and YFSETQ. This CDR3 comprises 15 residues. Each sample provided at least 6 micrograms of extracted total RNA. The chain is built from TRBV5-1 and TRBJ2-5; 9 bases agree with TRBD1. The source material was blood. The source of this sequence is a woman aged 60-75 years in good health. In DNA, the CDR3 is TGCGCCAGCAGCCCAACGGACAGGGGCCAAGAGACCCAGTGCTTC. Translation gives CASSPTDRGQETQCF.